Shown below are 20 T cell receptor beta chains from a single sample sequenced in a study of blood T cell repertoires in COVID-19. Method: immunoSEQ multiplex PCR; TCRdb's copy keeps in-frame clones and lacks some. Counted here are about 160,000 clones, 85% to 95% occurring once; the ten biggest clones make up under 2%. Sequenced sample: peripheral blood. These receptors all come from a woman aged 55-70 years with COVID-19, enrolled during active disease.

The CDR3 here is CASEQGGDYGYTF. In DNA, the CDR3 is TGTGCCAGCGAACAGGGTGGGGACTATGGCTACACCTTC. This chain uses TRBV19 with TRBJ1-2; tentative D call: TRBD1 (6 bases). Trimming pared 9 bases from V and 3 bases from J, leaving 14 bases between. Per the germline V gene, CDR1 is LNHDA and CDR2 is SQIVND (reference sequence). The CDR3 extends over 13 amino acids.

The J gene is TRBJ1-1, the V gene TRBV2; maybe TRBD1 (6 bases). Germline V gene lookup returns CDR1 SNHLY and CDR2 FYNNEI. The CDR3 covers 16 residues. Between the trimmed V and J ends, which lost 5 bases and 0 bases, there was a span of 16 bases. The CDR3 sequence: CASSFLTGRMNTEAFF. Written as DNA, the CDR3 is TGTGCCAGCAGTTTCCTTACAGGGCGGATGAACACTGAAGCTTTCTTT.

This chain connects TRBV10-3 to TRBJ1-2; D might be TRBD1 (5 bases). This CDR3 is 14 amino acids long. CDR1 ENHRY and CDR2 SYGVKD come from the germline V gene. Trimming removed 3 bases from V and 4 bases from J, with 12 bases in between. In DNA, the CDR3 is TGTGCCATCAGTGATTCCCAGGGAAGCTATGGCTACACCTTC. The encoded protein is CAISDSQGSYGYTF.

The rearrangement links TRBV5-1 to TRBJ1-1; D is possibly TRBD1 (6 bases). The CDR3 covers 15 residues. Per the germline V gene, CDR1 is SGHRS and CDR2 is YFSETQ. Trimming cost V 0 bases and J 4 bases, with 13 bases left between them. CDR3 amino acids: CASSLAGPGATEAFF. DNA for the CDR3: TGCGCCAGCAGCTTGGCGGGACCAGGGGCCACTGAAGCTTTCTTT.

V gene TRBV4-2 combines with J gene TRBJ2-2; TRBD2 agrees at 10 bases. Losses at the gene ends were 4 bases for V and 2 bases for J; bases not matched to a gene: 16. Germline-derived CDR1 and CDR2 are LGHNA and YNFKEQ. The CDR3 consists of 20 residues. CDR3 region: CASSRELLAGFDINTGELFF. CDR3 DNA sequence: TGTGCCAGCAGCCGTGAGCTACTAGCGGGGTTTGACATTAACACCGGGGAGCTGTTTTTT.

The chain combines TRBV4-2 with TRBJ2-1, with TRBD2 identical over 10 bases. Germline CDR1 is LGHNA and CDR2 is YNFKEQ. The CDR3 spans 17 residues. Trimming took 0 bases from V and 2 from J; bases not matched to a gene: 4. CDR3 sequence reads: CASSQDEAGGTYNEQFF. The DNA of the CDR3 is TGTGCCAGCAGCCAAGATGAAGCGGGGGGGACCTACAATGAGCAGTTCTTC.

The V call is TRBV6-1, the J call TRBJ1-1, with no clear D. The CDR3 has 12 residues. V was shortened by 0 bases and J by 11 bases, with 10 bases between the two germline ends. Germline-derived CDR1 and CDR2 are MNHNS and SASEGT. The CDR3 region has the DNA TGTGCCAGCAGTGAAGCGGTGTCACGGGCTTTCTTT. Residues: CASSEAVSRAFF.

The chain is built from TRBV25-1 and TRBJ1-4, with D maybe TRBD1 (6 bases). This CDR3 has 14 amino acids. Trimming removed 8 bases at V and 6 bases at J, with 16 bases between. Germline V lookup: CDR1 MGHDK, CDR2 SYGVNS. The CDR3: CASADDRSHEKLFF. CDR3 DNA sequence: TGTGCCAGCGCCGACGACAGGTCACATGAAAAACTGTTTTTT.

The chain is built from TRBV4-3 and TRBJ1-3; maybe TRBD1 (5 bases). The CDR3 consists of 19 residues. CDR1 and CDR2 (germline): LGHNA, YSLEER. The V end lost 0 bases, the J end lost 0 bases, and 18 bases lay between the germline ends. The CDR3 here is CASSQDVRTGSHSGNTIYF. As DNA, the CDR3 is TGCGCCAGCAGCCAAGACGTAAGAACAGGTTCCCACTCTGGAAACACCATATATTTT.

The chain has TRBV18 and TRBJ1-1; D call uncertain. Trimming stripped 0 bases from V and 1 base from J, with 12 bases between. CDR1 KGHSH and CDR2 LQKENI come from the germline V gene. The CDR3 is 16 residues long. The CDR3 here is CASSPPSVQKNTEAFF. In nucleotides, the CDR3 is TGTGCCAGCTCACCACCTTCCGTACAGAAGAACACTGAAGCTTTCTTT.

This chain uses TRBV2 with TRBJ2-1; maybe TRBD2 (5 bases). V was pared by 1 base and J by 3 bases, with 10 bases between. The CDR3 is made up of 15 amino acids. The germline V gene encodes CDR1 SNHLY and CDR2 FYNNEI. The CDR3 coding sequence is TGTGCCAGCAGTGAAGAGCGGCCTTACTACAATGAGCAGTTCTTC. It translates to CASSEERPYYNEQFF. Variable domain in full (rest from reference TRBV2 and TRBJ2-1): EPEVTQTPSHQVTQMGQEVILRCVPISNHLYFYWYRQILGQKVEFLVSFYNNEISEKSEIFDDQFSVERPDGSNFTLKIRSTKLEDSAMYFCASSEERPYYNEQFFGPGTRLTVL.

The DNA for the CDR3 is TGTGCCAGCAGCGACACTCGGGGATCCGGGGAGCTGTTTTTT. Translating it yields CASSDTRGSGELFF. J is TRBJ2-2 and V is TRBV6-4; tentative D call: TRBD2 (5 bases). This CDR3 has 14 residues. Trimming left V 6 bases short and J 6 bases short, with 14 bases between. The germline V gene has CDR1 MRHNA and CDR2 SNTAGT.

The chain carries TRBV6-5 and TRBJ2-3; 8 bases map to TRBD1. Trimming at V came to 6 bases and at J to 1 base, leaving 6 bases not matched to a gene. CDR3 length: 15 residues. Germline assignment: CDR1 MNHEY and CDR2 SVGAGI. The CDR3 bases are TGTGCCAGCAGCACCGGGACAGGACGCACAGATACGCAGTATTTT. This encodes CASSTGTGRTDTQYF.

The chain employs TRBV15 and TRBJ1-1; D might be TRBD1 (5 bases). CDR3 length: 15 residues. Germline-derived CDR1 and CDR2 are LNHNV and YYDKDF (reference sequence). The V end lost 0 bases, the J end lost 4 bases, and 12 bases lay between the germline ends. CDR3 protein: CATSRDPQGLTEAFF. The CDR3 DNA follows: TGTGCCACCAGCAGAGATCCCCAGGGACTCACTGAAGCTTTCTTT.

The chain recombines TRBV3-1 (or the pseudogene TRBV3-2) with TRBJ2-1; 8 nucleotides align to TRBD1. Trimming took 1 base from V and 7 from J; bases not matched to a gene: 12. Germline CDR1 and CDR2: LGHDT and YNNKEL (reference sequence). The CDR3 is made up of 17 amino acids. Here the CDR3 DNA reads TGTGCCAGCAGCCAAGTTGGGACAGGTTCTAGTTCAAATGAGCAGTTCTTC. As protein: CASSQVGTGSSSNEQFF.

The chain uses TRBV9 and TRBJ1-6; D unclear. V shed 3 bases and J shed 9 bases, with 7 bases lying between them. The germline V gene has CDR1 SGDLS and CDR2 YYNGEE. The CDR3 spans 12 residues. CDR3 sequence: CASSAGSSPLHF. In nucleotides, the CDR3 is TGTGCCAGCAGCGCGGGGTCTTCACCCCTCCACTTT.

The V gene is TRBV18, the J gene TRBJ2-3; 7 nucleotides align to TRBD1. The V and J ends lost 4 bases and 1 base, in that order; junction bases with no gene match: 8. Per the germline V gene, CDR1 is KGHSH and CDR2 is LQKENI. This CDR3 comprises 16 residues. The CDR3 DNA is TGTGCCAGCTCACGGCGGACAGGAGACGGCACAGATACGCAGTATTTT. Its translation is CASSRRTGDGTDTQYF.

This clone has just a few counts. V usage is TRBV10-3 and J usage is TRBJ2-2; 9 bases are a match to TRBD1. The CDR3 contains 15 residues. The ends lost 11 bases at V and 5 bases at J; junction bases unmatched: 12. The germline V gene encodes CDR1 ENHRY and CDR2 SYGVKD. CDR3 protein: CAVSGTGMGTGELFF. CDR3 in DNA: TGTGCCGTCTCCGGGACAGGGATGGGAACCGGGGAGCTGTTTTTT.

The CDR3 protein is CASSPPAGSDEKLFF. The DNA for the CDR3 is TGTGCCAGCTCACCACCGGCGGGTTCGGATGAAAAACTGTTTTTT. The rearrangement links TRBV18 to TRBJ1-4; D gene unclear. The CDR3 totals 15 residues. V was pared by 0 bases and J by 6 bases, with 11 bases between. Germline CDR1 is KGHSH and CDR2 is LQKENI.

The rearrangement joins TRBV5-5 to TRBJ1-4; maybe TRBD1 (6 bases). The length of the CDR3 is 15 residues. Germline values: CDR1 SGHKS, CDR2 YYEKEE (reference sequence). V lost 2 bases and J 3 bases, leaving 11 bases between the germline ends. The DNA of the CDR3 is TGTGCCAGCAGCTTCCCCGACAGGCCTAATGAAAAACTGTTTTTT. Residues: CASSFPDRPNEKLFF. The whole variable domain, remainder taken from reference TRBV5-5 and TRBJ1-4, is DAGVTQSPTHLIKTRGQQVTLRCSPISGHKSVSWYQQVLGQGPQFIFQYYEKEERGRGNFPDRFSARQFPNYSSELNVNALLLGDSALYLCASSFPDRPNEKLFFGSGTQLSVL.